The next 28 T cell receptor beta chains were all read from a single sample in a study of memory CD4+ T cells and cytomegalovirus serostatus. Clones were read by immunoSEQ multiplex PCR, and TCRdb kept only the in-frame ones, dropping some. The sample has 70,000 or so clones, approximately 78% seen once. The sort gate was single viable CD3+CD4+CD8-CD45RO+ cells for memory CD4+ T cells. The source material was memory CD4+ T cells from blood. The receptors here all came from an adult in good health and CMV-seropositive.

The gene calls are TRBV5-6 and TRBJ1-4; weak D call: TRBD1 (5 bases). This CDR3 comprises 15 residues. Germline V CDR1 and CDR2: SGHDT, YYEEEE. With 3 bases removed from V and 0 bases from J, the gap between germline ends came to 9 bases. This chain's CDR3 is CASSSTTATNEKLFF. CDR3 DNA sequence: TGTGCCAGCAGCTCTACGACAGCAACTAATGAAAAACTGTTTTTT.

The chain links TRBV11-2 to TRBJ2-7, with D possibly matching TRBD1 (6 bases). The V and J ends lost 0 bases and 8 bases respectively, with 11 bases between them. Looked up from germline, CDR1 is SGHAT and CDR2 is FQNNGV. CDR3 length: 13 amino acids. The CDR3 is CASSLDWGLQQYF. Here the CDR3 DNA reads TGTGCCAGCAGCTTAGATTGGGGGCTTCAGCAGTACTTC.

The CDR3 reads CAISAQGSTGELFF. Written as DNA, the CDR3 is TGTGCCATCAGTGCACAGGGGAGCACCGGGGAGCTGTTTTTT. The chain combines TRBV10-3 with TRBJ2-2; 7 nucleotides line up with TRBD1. The germline V gene encodes CDR1 ENHRY and CDR2 SYGVKD. CDR3 length: 14 amino acids. Unmatched junction bases numbered 3, after V lost 4 bases and J lost 4 bases.

V is TRBV2 and J is TRBJ2-1; 9 bases fit TRBD2. The CDR3 sequence is 14 residues long. The junction had 4 bases not matched to a gene; V was cut back by 4 bases and J by 6 bases. CDR1 is SNHLY and CDR2 is FYNNEI in the germline V gene. Here the CDR3 DNA reads TGTGCCAGCAGTGCGCAACTAGCGGGCAATGAGCAGTTCTTC. It translates to CASSAQLAGNEQFF.

The chain joins TRBV19 to TRBJ2-3, with 8 bases identical to TRBD1. V trimming: 3 bases; J trimming: 5 bases; junction bases outside the gene matches: 4. Germline V gene sequence: CDR1 LNHDA, CDR2 SQIVND (reference sequence). The CDR3 has 14 residues. The CDR3 loop is CASSIDRGIDTQYF. The CDR3 nucleotides read TGTGCCAGTAGTATCGACAGGGGCATAGATACGCAGTATTTT.

The chain employs TRBV4-1 and TRBJ1-1; no firm D call. The ends were cut back, 1 base at V and 0 bases at J, with 15 bases in the middle. Germline loops: CDR1 MGHRA, CDR2 YSYEKL. The CDR3 has 17 amino acids. CDR3 in DNA: TGCGCCAGCAGCCAAGGCATGGGTCGAAGATTGAACACTGAAGCTTTCTTT. It yields the protein CASSQGMGRRLNTEAFF.

This chain joins TRBV5-1 and TRBJ2-3, with 11 positions matching TRBD2. V was clipped by 3 bases and J by 2 bases; unmatched bases: 5. Germline V lookup: CDR1 SGHRS, CDR2 YFSETQ. The CDR3 totals 16 residues. The CDR3 loop reads CASSSTSGSITDTQYF. For the CDR3, the DNA is TGCGCCAGCAGCTCCACTAGCGGGAGTATCACAGATACGCAGTATTTT. The variable domain in full, completed from reference TRBV5-1 and TRBJ2-3, reads KAGVTQTPRYLIKTRGQQVTLSCSPISGHRSVSWYQQTPGQGLQFLFEYFSETQRNKGNFPGRFSGRQFSNSRSEMNVSTLELGDSALYLCASSSTSGSITDTQYFGPGTRLTVL.

V is TRBV10-3 and J is TRBJ2-7, with a possible D match to TRBD2 (5 bases). Germline values: CDR1 ENHRY, CDR2 SYGVKD. The CDR3 consists of 12 residues. Trimming left V 2 bases short and J 4 bases short, with 6 bases between. CDR3 in amino acids: CAISERGYEQYV. DNA for the CDR3: TGTGCCATCAGTGAGAGAGGGTACGAGCAGTACGTC.

The CDR3 loop is CAGSDRADYGYTF. The DNA for the CDR3 is TGTGCCGGCTCGGACAGGGCGGACTATGGCTACACCTTC. J is TRBJ1-2 and V is TRBV30; 8 bases are shared with TRBD1. V gave up 8 bases and J gave up 3 bases; unmatched junction bases: 8. The germline V gene encodes CDR1 GTSNPN and CDR2 SVGIG (reference sequence). CDR3 size: 13 residues. Full variable domain (rest looked up from reference TRBV30 and TRBJ1-2): SQTIHQWPATLVQPVGSPLSLECTVEGTSNPNLYWYRQAAGRGLQLLFYSVGIGQISSEVPQNLSASRPQDRQFILSSKKLLLSDSGFYLCAGSDRADYGYTFGSGTRLTVV.

The chain is built from TRBV6-1 and TRBJ2-6; D is uncertain. V was clipped by 4 bases and J by 0 bases, with 7 bases between them. Germline V gene sequence: CDR1 MNHNS, CDR2 SASEGT. This CDR3 is built from 15 residues. CDR3: CASSAHISGANVLTF. CDR3 bases: TGTGCCAGCAGTGCCCACATCTCTGGGGCCAACGTCCTGACTTTC.

The J gene is TRBJ1-4, the V gene TRBV28; D ambiguous. The CDR3 has 12 residues. Germline V gene sequence: CDR1 MDHEN, CDR2 SYDVKM. Trimming removed 3 bases from V and 7 bases from J, with 6 bases in between. The chain's CDR3 is CASSFNREKLFF. The DNA for the CDR3 is TGTGCCAGCAGTTTTAATCGTGAAAAACTGTTTTTT.

The chain combines TRBV4-1 with TRBJ1-5, with D uncertain. CDR1 MGHRA and CDR2 YSYEKL come from the germline V gene. V shed 3 bases and J shed 7 bases, with 13 bases lying between them. The CDR3 covers 14 residues. The CDR3 loop reads CASSQFGLGQPQHF. As DNA, the CDR3 is TGCGCCAGCAGCCAGTTTGGGTTGGGGCAGCCCCAGCATTTT.

The chain combines TRBV11-3 with TRBJ2-3; D is possibly TRBD2 (6 bases). The CDR3 sequence is 15 residues long. V lost 5 bases and J lost 2, with 14 bases in between. In germline, CDR1 is SGHNT, CDR2 YENEEA. The CDR3 coding sequence is TGTGCCAGCAGCCTAGGGACTGGAGCCACAGATACGCAGTATTTT. This gives the protein CASSLGTGATDTQYF.

The rearrangement links TRBV5-4 to TRBJ1-1, with D perhaps TRBD1 (5 bases). The CDR3 has 14 residues. Trimming shortened V by 4 bases and J by 3 bases, and 13 bases separated the two germline ends. From germline, CDR1 is SGHNT and CDR2 YYREEE (reference sequence). CDR3 bases: TGTGCCAGCAGCGCCGGGACGGAATACACTGAAGCTTTCTTT. Its protein is CASSAGTEYTEAFF.

This clone was detected once. The CDR3 ends on some other residue instead of the conserved phenylalanine or tryptophan, so this is likely a read error. The DNA is omitted, as the CDR3 cannot be located on it reliably, and the CDR3 follows TCRdb's listing. The chain carries TRBV28 and TRBJ1-1. Germline-derived CDR1 and CDR2 are MDHEN and SYDVKM. The CDR3 has 11 residues if both end residues are counted. CDR3 region: CASSSAEGSTA.

This chain joins TRBV21-1 and TRBJ2-3; the DNA was not compared with TRBD1, the D call given in the table. TRBV21-1 is a known pseudogene. The CDR3 runs 15 residues. The CDR3 is CASSEHRGPRDTQYF. CDR3 nucleotide sequence: TGTGCCAGCAGTGAACACAGGGGGCCGAGGGATACGCAGTATTTT.

This rearrangement joins TRBV5-4 to TRBJ2-1, with 8 bases identical to TRBD2. Germline assignment: CDR1 SGHNT and CDR2 YYREEE (reference sequence). This CDR3 region has 16 residues. J was trimmed by 7 bases and V by 0 bases; bases with no gene match: 9. CDR3 nucleotide sequence: TGTGCCAGCAGCTTGGGAGCCAGCGGGAGTGGGAATGAGCAGTTCTTC. Protein sequence: CASSLGASGSGNEQFF.

This chain connects TRBV19 to TRBJ1-2; 9 nucleotides line up with TRBD1. This CDR3 contains 13 residues. Looked up from germline, CDR1 is LNHDA and CDR2 is SQIVND (reference sequence). J gave up 7 bases and V 4 bases, and 4 bases lay outside the gene matches. The CDR3 DNA sequence: TGTGCCAGTAGTAGGGACAGGGAAGCTGGCTACACCTTC. Its translation is CASSRDREAGYTF.

In this sample, this clone is medium-sized. The V and J genes are TRBV11-2 and TRBJ2-5, with 8 bases that match TRBD2. The CDR3 has 15 residues. With 3 bases clipped from V and 2 bases from J, the junction kept 5 bases outside the gene matches. Germline V gene lookup returns CDR1 SGHAT and CDR2 FQNNGV. The CDR3, as DNA: TGTGCCAGCAGCTTGAATAGCGGGAAGCAAGAGACCCAGTACTTC. Protein: CASSLNSGKQETQYF.

The chain uses TRBV27 and TRBJ2-3; D gene uncertain. The CDR3 contains 14 residues. Trimming stripped 5 bases from V and 2 bases from J, with 11 bases between. Germline CDR1 MNHEY, CDR2 SMNVEV (reference sequence). CDR3 bases: TGTGCCAGCAGTCGTAACCGGGCCACAGATACGCAGTATTTT. It specifies CASSRNRATDTQYF.

This clone has a single count. The chain employs TRBV11-2 and TRBJ2-7; D possibly corresponds to TRBD1 (5 bases). Germline CDR1 reads SGHAT; CDR2 reads FQNNGV. This CDR3 comprises 12 residues. Trimming cost V 4 bases and J 4 bases, with 8 bases left between them. The CDR3 DNA is TGTGCCAGCAGCTCCTCAGGGTACGAGCAGTACTTC. Translating gives CASSSSGYEQYF.

CDR3 DNA: TGTGCCAGTAGTATAGATCGTTCAGGGTATCAGCCCCAGCATTTT. Its translation: CASSIDRSGYQPQHF. This chain uses TRBV19 with TRBJ1-5; a weak D match, TRBD1 (5 bases). Germline CDR1 LNHDA, CDR2 SQIVND (reference sequence). The CDR3 extends over 15 amino acids. With 0 bases removed from V and 5 bases from J, the gap between germline ends came to 11 bases. The variable domain in full, with the rest retrieved from reference TRBV19 and TRBJ1-5, is DGGITQSPKYLFRKEGQNVTLSCEQNLNHDAMYWYRQDPGQGLRLIYYSQIVNDFQKGDIAEGYSVSREKKESFPLTVTSAQKNPTAFYLCASSIDRSGYQPQHFGDGTRLSIL.

This clone was observed a handful of times. The rearrangement uses TRBV19 and TRBJ1-2; TRBD1 agrees at 11 bases. Trimming at V came to 4 bases and at J to 4 bases, leaving 8 bases not matched to a gene. The germline CDR1 and CDR2 sequences are LNHDA and SQIVND (reference sequence). CDR3 length: 16 residues. The CDR3 nucleotides read TGTGCCAGTAGTACCCCGGACAGGGGGCTAATCTATGGCTACACCTTC. It is translated as CASSTPDRGLIYGYTF.

This chain connects TRBV21-1 to TRBJ2-1; no check of the table's D call, TRBD2, against the DNA was made. TRBV21-1 is described as a pseudogene. This CDR3 region has 16 residues. CDR3 DNA sequence: TGTGCCAGCACCCCGGGCGGGAGGAGCTCCTACAATGAGCAGTTCTTC. Translated, it gives CASTPGGRSSYNEQFF.

This chain links TRBV7-2 with TRBJ1-1; no firm D call. The germline V and J ends were trimmed by 4 bases and 3 bases, with 9 bases remaining between them. The V gene's germline CDR1 is SGHTA and CDR2 FQGNSA. This CDR3 has 13 amino acids. Written as DNA, the CDR3 is TGTGCCAGCAGCTCCCACCGGGACACTGAAGCTTTCTTT. Protein: CASSSHRDTEAFF.

The chain joins TRBV6-5 to TRBJ2-5; D is possibly TRBD2 (6 bases). The CDR3 contains 16 residues. The V end lost 4 bases, the J end lost 4 bases, and 19 bases lay between the germline ends. CDR1 MNHEY and CDR2 SVGAGI come from the germline V gene. The CDR3 DNA sequence: TGTGCCAGCAGTTTCACTCTGGGTGGGGGGAGAGAGACCCAGTACTTC. This sequence encodes CASSFTLGGGRETQYF.

This clone was recorded only once. The CDR3 protein is CASSLSGRADTQYF. In DNA, the CDR3 is TGCGCCAGCAGCCTGAGCGGGAGAGCAGATACGCAGTATTTT. J is TRBJ2-3 and V is TRBV4-3; the match to TRBD2 covers 8 bases. J lost 4 bases, V lost 4 bases, and 4 bases had no gene match. There are 14 residues in the CDR3. Per the germline V gene, CDR1 is LGHNA and CDR2 is YSLEER.

The V gene is TRBV27, the J gene TRBJ1-1; the match to TRBD1 covers 7 bases. Germline lookup yields CDR1 MNHEY and CDR2 SMNVEV (reference sequence). V shed 3 bases and J 0 bases; nucleotides not matched to a gene: 4. The length of the CDR3 is 15 residues. CDR3 DNA: TGTGCCAGCAGTTTTGTGGGACAGATGAACACTGAAGCTTTCTTT. Its protein is CASSFVGQMNTEAFF.